This TCR beta chain emerged from a study of blood T cell repertoires in COVID-19. This CDR3 spans 16 amino acids. With 4 bases clipped from V and 4 bases from J, the junction kept 12 bases outside the gene matches. From germline, CDR1 is LGHNA and CDR2 YSLEER. Original processing notes: Using reference gene primer amplification, nucleated cell counts were estimated. The method was immunoSEQ multiplex PCR; TCRdb's version includes in-frame clones alone and lacks a portion of them. V, J and clone size were drawn from that table, and D and trimming were deduced from the DNA. The sample contains some 350,000 clones, about 89% of which appear only once.

The receptor was derived from a woman under 40 with COVID-19, enrolled during active disease. The sequencing sample was made of peripheral blood. This sequence joins TRBV4-3 and TRBJ2-5; 7 bases match TRBD2. The CDR3, as DNA: TGCGCCAGCAGCCCGATGCTATCCGCTAGCGGAGAGACCCAGTACTTC. Translated, it gives CASSPMLSASGETQYF.